Listed below are T cell receptor beta chains from one sample, sequenced in a study of cytomegalovirus exposure and HLA in healthy donors. This table comes from immunoSEQ multiplex PCR, and its TCRdb copy is limited to in-frame clones, with some not included. Seen here are approximately 300,000 clones, 75% to 90% observed once, and the top ten hold over 1%. Sequencing used PBMCs. The source of these receptors is a woman under 40 in good health and CMV-seropositive. CDR3s include the opening cysteine and the closing phenylalanine or tryptophan. A D gene is named only where the DNA matches it firmly. Clone sizes are given selectively: once, few, many, or a class where the clone is expanded.

d_gene: TRBD2; j_gene: TRBJ2-2; abundance: .; v_gene: TRBV25-1; CDR3nt: TGTGCCAGCAGTGTAGCCGGGACTAGCCTCACCGGGGAGCTGTTTTTT; CDR3aa: CASSVAGTSLTGELFF
d_gene: .; j_gene: TRBJ1-5; abundance: .; v_gene: TRBV27; CDR3nt: TGTGCCAGCATCCCGGGACACCTATTTCTCATGGCACAGCCCCAGCATTTT; CDR3aa: CASIPGHLFLMAQPQHF
d_gene: .; j_gene: TRBJ1-2; abundance: .; v_gene: TRBV30; CDR3nt: TGTGCCTGGAGTGTACCAGGGCACTATGGCTACACCTTC; CDR3aa: CAWSVPGHYGYTF
d_gene: .; j_gene: TRBJ1-2; abundance: few; v_gene: TRBV28; CDR3nt: TGTGCCAGCAGAGGACAGATATATGGCTACACCTTC; CDR3aa: CASRGQIYGYTF
d_gene: .; j_gene: TRBJ2-5; abundance: .; v_gene: TRBV5-1; CDR3nt: TGCGCCAGCAGCTTGGACAGACAAGAGACCCAGTACTTC; CDR3aa: CASSLDRQETQYF
d_gene: .; j_gene: TRBJ2-7; abundance: .; v_gene: TRBV27; CDR3nt: TGTGCCAGCAGTCCTTCGGATTCCGTAGAATACGAGCAGTACTTC; CDR3aa: CASSPSDSVEYEQYF
d_gene: .; j_gene: TRBJ2-1; abundance: .; v_gene: TRBV7-9; CDR3nt: TGTGCCAGCAGCTTAGGGGGCATGAATGAGCAGTTCTTC; CDR3aa: CASSLGGMNEQFF
d_gene: TRBD2; j_gene: TRBJ2-1; abundance: .; v_gene: TRBV29-1; CDR3nt: TGCAGCGTTGCCCTAGCGGGAGATGTCAATGAGCAGTTCTTC; CDR3aa: CSVALAGDVNEQFF
d_gene: TRBD1; j_gene: TRBJ1-6; abundance: .; v_gene: TRBV28; CDR3nt: TGTGCCGGAAGGGGGCTCCCTAATTCACCCCTCCACTTT; CDR3aa: CAGRGLPNSPLHF
d_gene: .; j_gene: TRBJ1-5; abundance: .; v_gene: TRBV5-1; CDR3nt: TGCGCCAGCGGTTGGTTGCCGGATCAGCCCCAGCATTTT; CDR3aa: CASGWLPDQPQHF
d_gene: .; j_gene: TRBJ1-1; abundance: .; v_gene: TRBV6-4; CDR3nt: TGTGCCAGCAGTGTTGGGATGGGGAACACTGAAGCTTTCTTT; CDR3aa: CASSVGMGNTEAFF
d_gene: .; j_gene: TRBJ1-6; abundance: .; v_gene: TRBV30; CDR3nt: TGTGCCTGGAGTCTAGGAGATAATTCACCCCTCCACTTT; CDR3aa: CAWSLGDNSPLHF
d_gene: .; j_gene: TRBJ2-7; abundance: .; v_gene: TRBV6-5; CDR3nt: TGTGCCAGCAGTCAACGACAGGAATCCTACGAGCAGTACTTC; CDR3aa: CASSQRQESYEQYF
d_gene: TRBD1; j_gene: TRBJ1-4; abundance: few; v_gene: TRBV23-1; CDR3nt: TGCGCCAGTGAGAGGGGGCGCGTAGTTACTAATGAAAAACTGTTTTTT; CDR3aa: CASERGRVVTNEKLFF